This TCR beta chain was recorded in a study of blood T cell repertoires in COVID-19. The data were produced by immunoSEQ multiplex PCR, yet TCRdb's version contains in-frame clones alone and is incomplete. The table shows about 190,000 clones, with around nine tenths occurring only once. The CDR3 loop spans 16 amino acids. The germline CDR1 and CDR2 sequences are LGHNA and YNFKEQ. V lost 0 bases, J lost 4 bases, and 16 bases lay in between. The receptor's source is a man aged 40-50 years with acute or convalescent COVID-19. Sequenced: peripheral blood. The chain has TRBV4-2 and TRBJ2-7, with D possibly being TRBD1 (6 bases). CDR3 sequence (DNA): TGTGCCAGCAGCCAAGAAGATCGCAGGGGCCGTTACGAGCAGTACTTC. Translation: CASSQEDRRGRYEQYF.